A single sample gave rise to the 14 T cell receptor beta chains below, sequenced in a study of blood T cell repertoires in COVID-19. Repertoires were generated with immunoSEQ multiplex PCR, while TCRdb's copy carries only in-frame clones and drops some. The sample lists about 220,000 clones; under 90% were seen once. Sequenced sample: PBMCs or T cells enriched from blood (not recorded which). These receptors originate from a woman aged 55 to 70 who had recovered from COVID-19.

The gene calls are TRBV19 and TRBJ1-5, with D perhaps TRBD1 (6 bases). CDR3 length: 16 residues. CDR1 LNHDA and CDR2 SQIVND come from the germline V gene (reference sequence). V was trimmed by 6 bases and J by 9 bases, leaving 24 bases between them. The CDR3 sequence: CASSQRGAGGLWPQHF. The CDR3 coding sequence is TGTGCCAGTAGCCAACGCGGGGCGGGGGGGCTGTGGCCCCAGCATTTT. The variable domain in full, with the rest retrieved from reference TRBV19 and TRBJ1-5, is DGGITQSPKYLFRKEGQNVTLSCEQNLNHDAMYWYRQDPGQGLRLIYYSQIVNDFQKGDIAEGYSVSREKKESFPLTVTSAQKNPTAFYLCASSQRGAGGLWPQHFGDGTRLSIL.

The CDR3 protein is CASSPRGLPNTGELFF. As DNA, the CDR3 is TGTGCCAGCAGCCCCCGAGGACTACCGAACACCGGGGAGCTGTTTTTT. The J gene is TRBJ2-2, the V gene TRBV7-9; a possible D gene is TRBD2 (6 bases). Trimming cost V 5 bases and J 0 bases, with 13 bases left between them. The CDR3 sequence is 16 residues long. Germline V gene data show CDR1 as SEHNR and CDR2 as FQNEAQ (reference sequence).

The V call is TRBV14, the J call TRBJ2-1; D ambiguous. CDR1 SGHDN and CDR2 FVKESK come from the germline V gene. The CDR3 has 17 residues. V shed 5 bases and J shed 0 bases, with 17 bases lying between them. The CDR3 DNA reads TGTGCCAGCAGCTACCGCCAAGGAAGGAGCTCCTACAATGAGCAGTTCTTC. Protein: CASSYRQGRSSYNEQFF.

In its sample, this clone was seen a few times. The V gene is TRBV5-6, the J gene TRBJ1-3; D perhaps matches TRBD1 (5 bases). This CDR3 has 13 amino acids. The germline gives CDR1 SGHDT, CDR2 YYEEEE. Trimming removed 0 bases at V and 7 bases at J, with 8 bases between. The CDR3 DNA reads as TGTGCCAGCAGCTTGGCCAGGGTTAACACCATATATTTT. Translating it yields CASSLARVNTIYF.

This chain uses TRBV2 with TRBJ1-2; 7 bases line up with TRBD1. The CDR3 covers 15 residues. The germline CDR1 and CDR2 sequences are SNHLY and FYNNEI. V lost 1 base, J lost 6 bases, and 8 bases stayed unmatched. CDR3 DNA: TGTGCCAGCAGTGAAGGACGACAGGGTCGACATGGCTACACCTTC. Its protein is CASSEGRQGRHGYTF.

This rearrangement joins TRBV5-1 to TRBJ2-7, with TRBD1 matching over 8 bases. Germline V gives CDR1 SGHRS, CDR2 YFSETQ. After removal of 3 bases from V and 3 bases from J, the junction contained 8 bases not matched to a gene. The CDR3 totals 15 residues. CDR3 residues: CASSSRGQAFYEQYF. In nucleotides, the CDR3 is TGCGCCAGCAGCTCCCGGGGACAGGCCTTCTACGAGCAGTACTTC. The complete variable domain, with remaining parts taken from reference TRBV5-1 and TRBJ2-7, reads KAGVTQTPRYLIKTRGQQVTLSCSPISGHRSVSWYQQTPGQGLQFLFEYFSETQRNKGNFPGRFSGRQFSNSRSEMNVSTLELGDSALYLCASSSRGQAFYEQYFGPGTRLTVT.

This chain joins TRBV5-1 and TRBJ2-1; D unresolved. V was trimmed by 5 bases and J by 10 bases, leaving 10 bases between them. CDR1 SGHRS and CDR2 YFSETQ come from the germline V gene. The CDR3 has 11 residues. CDR3 DNA: TGCGCCAGCAGGGCCATCAGAGAGCAGTTCTTC. It is translated as CASRAIREQFF.

CDR3 sequence reads: CASSFPGDEQYF. CDR3 sequence (DNA): TGTGCCAGCAGCTTCCCAGGGGACGAGCAGTACTTC. This sequence joins TRBV7-2 and TRBJ2-7; maybe TRBD1 (6 bases). This CDR3 is 12 amino acids long. Between the trimmed V and J ends, which lost 3 bases and 5 bases, there was a span of 8 bases. CDR1 is SGHTA, CDR2 FQGNSA, per germline.

The V and J genes are TRBV7-9 and TRBJ1-1; D gene uncertain. The CDR3 loop spans 12 amino acids. Trimming stripped 5 bases from V and 4 bases from J, with 8 bases between. Germline V CDR1 and CDR2: SEHNR, FQNEAQ (reference sequence). CDR3 in amino acids: CASSPATTEAFF. In DNA form, the CDR3 reads TGTGCCAGCAGCCCAGCGACCACTGAAGCTTTCTTT. The variable domain in full, completed from reference TRBV7-9 and TRBJ1-1, reads DTGVSQNPRHKITKRGQNVTFRCDPISEHNRLYWYRQTLGQGPEFLTYFQNEAQLEKSRLLSDRFSAERPKGSFSTLEIQRTEQGDSAMYLCASSPATTEAFFGQGTRLTVV.

The chain uses TRBV7-7 and TRBJ2-5; unclear D gene. Germline values: CDR1 SSHAT, CDR2 FNYEAQ (reference sequence). This CDR3 spans 13 amino acids. V gave up 3 bases and J gave up 5 bases, with 10 bases separating them. This CDR3 reads CASSFGPDETQYF. As DNA, the CDR3 is TGTGCCAGCAGCTTCGGTCCCGATGAGACCCAGTACTTC. The full variable domain, its missing parts supplied by reference TRBV7-7 and TRBJ2-5, is GAGVSQSPRYKVTKRGQDVTLRCDPISSHATLYWYQQALGQGPEFLTYFNYEAQPDKSGLPSDRFSAERPEGSISTLTIQRTEQRDSAMYRCASSFGPDETQYFGPGTRLLVL.

The V and J genes are TRBV5-6 and TRBJ2-1, with TRBD2 identical over 11 bases. The length of the CDR3 is 14 residues. Germline loops: CDR1 SGHDT, CDR2 YYEEEE. V shed 2 bases and J 8 bases; nucleotides not matched to a gene: 3. The DNA for the CDR3 is TGTGCCAGCAGCTTTCTGACTAGCGGGGATGAGCAGTTCTTC. It encodes CASSFLTSGDEQFF.

The CDR3: CASSRNRGYQETQYF. Here the CDR3 DNA reads TGTGCCAGTAGTAGGAACAGGGGTTACCAAGAGACCCAGTACTTC. V is TRBV19 and J is TRBJ2-5; 7 bases match TRBD1. This CDR3 has 15 residues. The J segment lost 0 bases and the V segment lost 4 bases, leaving 5 bases of the junction unmatched. Germline V gene sequence: CDR1 LNHDA, CDR2 SQIVND (reference sequence).

Here the CDR3 DNA reads TGCGCCAGCAGCTTGGGTGCAGGGCACACAGATACGCAGTATTTT. Protein sequence: CASSLGAGHTDTQYF. The rearrangement links TRBV5-1 to TRBJ2-3; possible D gene TRBD1, 5 bases. V was clipped by 0 bases and J by 2 bases, with 10 bases between them. This CDR3 is 15 amino acids long. The germline gives CDR1 SGHRS, CDR2 YFSETQ.

V is TRBV5-1 and J is TRBJ1-1; D gene uncertain. This CDR3 is built from 13 residues. From germline, CDR1 is SGHRS and CDR2 YFSETQ. Trimming cost V 0 bases and J 4 bases, with 7 bases left between them. CDR3 amino acids: CASSLGGPTEAFF. The CDR3 nucleotides read TGCGCCAGCAGCTTGGGCGGGCCCACTGAAGCTTTCTTT. Full variable domain (missing parts from reference TRBV5-1 and TRBJ1-1): KAGVTQTPRYLIKTRGQQVTLSCSPISGHRSVSWYQQTPGQGLQFLFEYFSETQRNKGNFPGRFSGRQFSNSRSEMNVSTLELGDSALYLCASSLGGPTEAFFGQGTRLTVV.